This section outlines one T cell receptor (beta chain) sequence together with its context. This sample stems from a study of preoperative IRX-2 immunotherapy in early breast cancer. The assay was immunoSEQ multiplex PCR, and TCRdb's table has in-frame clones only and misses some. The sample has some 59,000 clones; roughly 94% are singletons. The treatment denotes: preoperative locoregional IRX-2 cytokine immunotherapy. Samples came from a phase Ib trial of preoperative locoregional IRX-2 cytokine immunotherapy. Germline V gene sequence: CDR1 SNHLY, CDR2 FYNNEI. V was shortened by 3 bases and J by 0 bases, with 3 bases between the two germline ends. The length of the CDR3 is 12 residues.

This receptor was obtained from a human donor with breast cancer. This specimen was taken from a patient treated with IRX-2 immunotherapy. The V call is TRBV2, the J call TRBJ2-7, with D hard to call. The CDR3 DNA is TGTGCCAGCAGTGACAGCTCCTACGAGCAGTACTTC. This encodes CASSDSSYEQYF.